This entry lists 25 T cell receptor beta chains sequenced from one sample in a study of T cell repertoires in cytomegalovirus infection. TCRdb passed the reads through MiXCR, listing each CDR3 protein once. The table has 97,000 or so distinct CDR3 sequences, about 15% seen once. Sequencing was carried out using PBMCs. These receptors were taken from a human donor in good health (CMV status not recorded). Some clones in this sample may be carry-over from other donors' samples.

This clonotype was found a few times. The chain combines TRBV12-3 or TRBV12-4 with TRBJ1-2; D is possibly TRBD1 (5 bases). The V end was cut by 5 bases, the J end by 5 bases, with 15 bases between. There are 14 residues in the CDR3. The CDR3 region has the DNA TGTGCCAGCAGTCACCCCCCACAGGTTTATGGCTACACCTTC. Translated: CASSHPPQVYGYTF.

This clonotype was recorded at least ten times. The chain combines TRBV7-2 with TRBJ1-2; tentatively, D is TRBD1 (6 bases). Trimming shortened V by 1 base and J by 8 bases, and 23 bases separated the two germline ends. The CDR3 is made up of 17 amino acids. The germline gives CDR1 SGHTA, CDR2 FQGNSA. The DNA for the CDR3 is TGTGCCAGCAGCTTAGGGAGCTCCTACGGGGGGGCGCGGGGCTACACCTTC. Protein: CASSLGSSYGGARGYTF.

This clonotype turned up a few times. The V call is TRBV30, the J call TRBJ1-5; 7 bases line up with TRBD1. The length of the CDR3 is 13 residues. Germline CDR1 and CDR2: GTSNPN and SVGIG (reference sequence). V was clipped by 1 base and J by 5 bases; unmatched bases: 2. The CDR3 protein is CAWSDRGDQPQHF. CDR3 in DNA: TGTGCCTGGAGTGACAGGGGAGATCAGCCCCAGCATTTT.

This clonotype appeared many times. The rearrangement links TRBV7-6 to TRBJ2-1; the match to TRBD1 covers 8 bases. The CDR3 extends over 16 amino acids. CDR1 is SGHVS and CDR2 is FNYEAQ in the germline V gene. Losses at the gene ends were 2 bases for V and 9 bases for J; bases not matched to a gene: 12. CDR3 loop: CASSLLRTGSKGEQFF. CDR3 nucleotides: TGTGCCAGCAGCTTACTCAGGACAGGGAGTAAGGGTGAGCAGTTCTTC.

This clonotype was found many times. The V call is TRBV7-2, the J call TRBJ2-5; TRBD2 matches at 11 bases. The CDR3 is 15 amino acids. V dropped 4 bases and J dropped 1; count of bases not matched to a gene: 2. Germline CDR1 and CDR2: SGHTA and FQGNSA. CDR3 sequence (DNA): TGTGCCAGCAGCTCCCTAGCGGGGGGCCAAGAGACCCAGTACTTC. The encoded protein is CASSSLAGGQETQYF.

This clonotype was counted between two and nine times. Germline is not matched at one junction end, which may reflect a read error. The rearrangement uses TRBV14 and TRBJ1-3; no reliable D call. Looked up from germline, CDR1 is SGHDN and CDR2 is FVKESK. The CDR3 consists of 13 residues. In DNA, the CDR3 is TGTGCCAGCACCCAATGGAATGGAAACACCATATATTTT. Its protein product is CASTQWNGNTIYF. Variable domain in full (rest from reference TRBV14 and TRBJ1-3): EAGVTQFPSHSVIEKGQTVTLRCDPISGHDNLYWYRRVMGKEIKFLLHFVKESKQDESGMPNNRFLAERTGGTYSTLKVQPAELEDSGVYFCASTQWNGNTIYFGEGSWLTVV.

The chain recombines TRBV19 with TRBJ1-5, with TRBD1 identical over 7 bases. The CDR3 length is 16 residues. In germline, CDR1 is LNHDA, CDR2 SQIVND (reference sequence). The V segment lost 5 bases and the J segment 3 bases; nucleotides outside the gene matches: 10. CDR3 nucleotides: TGTGCCAGTAGTGCTACAGGGGCCCGTACCAATCAGCCCCAGCATTTT. Encoded protein: CASSATGARTNQPQHF.

The V call is TRBV20-1, the J call TRBJ2-3; 7 bases are a match to TRBD2. Trimming took 6 bases from V and 4 from J; bases not matched to a gene: 10. The CDR3 totals 14 residues. Per germline, CDR1 DFQATT and CDR2 SNEGSKA (reference sequence). CDR3 amino acids: CSASGGGVSDTQYF. In DNA form, the CDR3 reads TGCAGTGCCAGTGGGGGGGGGGTATCAGATACGCAGTATTTT.

Regarding this clonotype: A read error may produce the germline difference seen at one junction end. The chain couples TRBV30 to TRBJ2-5; no definite D call. Germline-derived CDR1 and CDR2 are GTSNPN and SVGIG (reference sequence). The CDR3 covers 13 residues. The CDR3 protein is CAWSKGIQENQYF. In DNA, the CDR3 is TGTGCCTGGAGTAAGGGTATTCAAGAGAACCAGTACTTC.

The genes are TRBV14 and TRBJ1-1; D unresolved. Trimming took 8 bases from V and 2 from J, leaving 12 bases between them. This CDR3 has 13 residues. Germline V CDR1 and CDR2: SGHDN, FVKESK. CDR3 in DNA: TGTGCCAGCTCCGCCGAATTTAACACTGAAGCTTTCTTT. This translates into CASSAEFNTEAFF.

Comment on this clonotype: At one boundary the junction diverges from the germline segment, which might be a read error. The chain links TRBV7-9 to TRBJ1-1, with D hard to call. Germline V CDR1 and CDR2: SEHNR, FQNEAQ (reference sequence). The CDR3 length is 14 residues. CDR3 sequence reads: CAISKEAVNTEAFF. The CDR3 DNA sequence: TGTGCCATCAGCAAGGAGGCGGTGAACACTGAAGCTTTCTTT.

The chain links TRBV7-2 to TRBJ1-1; no definite D call. CDR1 and CDR2 (germline): SGHTA, FQGNSA. This CDR3 contains 13 residues. The germline V and J ends were trimmed by 4 bases and 3 bases, with 9 bases remaining between them. The CDR3 loop reads CASSWSSDTEAFF. CDR3 DNA sequence: TGTGCCAGCAGCTGGAGTTCCGACACTGAAGCTTTCTTT.

This clonotype is deemed medium-sized. CDR3 sequence (DNA): TGTGCCAGCAGCTCCCTTAGCGGGAACCGTCAAGAGACCCAGTACTTC. Its translation is CASSSLSGNRQETQYF. The V and J genes are TRBV7-2 and TRBJ2-5; 8 bases fit TRBD2. CDR1 and CDR2 (germline): SGHTA, FQGNSA. CDR3 length equals 16 residues. V lost 4 bases, J lost 2 bases, and 9 bases stayed unmatched.

Details on this clonotype: Since a much larger clone is just one base distant, this may be a read error. The chain combines TRBV7-3 with TRBJ2-2; TRBD1 matches at 11 bases. J was trimmed by 3 bases and V by 6 bases; bases with no gene match: 3. Germline CDR1 and CDR2: SGHTA and FQGTGA. This CDR3 comprises 15 residues. CDR3 nucleotide sequence: TGTGCCAGCAGGTCGGGACAGGGGGACACCGGGGAGCTGTTTTTT. Protein product: CASRSGQGDTGELFF.

This clonotype was recorded many times. The J gene is TRBJ2-3, the V gene TRBV12-3 or TRBV12-4, with TRBD1 as a possible D gene (6 bases). The V and J ends lost 3 bases and 3 bases respectively, with 13 bases between them. The CDR3 extends over 15 amino acids. DNA for the CDR3: TGTGCCAGCAGTTTTCAAAGGGGGAAGACAGATACGCAGTATTTT. It yields the protein CASSFQRGKTDTQYF.

As for this clonotype: Possible read error: a much larger clone is one base away. The genes are TRBV7-8 and TRBJ2-1; D unclear. Deletions cut 4 bases from V and 0 bases from J, with 13 bases between. This CDR3 comprises 16 residues. Germline V lookup: CDR1 SGHVS, CDR2 FQNEAQ. The CDR3 DNA is TGTGCCAGCAGCTCATCGGGCAGGAGCTCCTACAATGAGCAGTTCTTC. Its protein is CASSSSGRSSYNEQFF.

This clonotype was picked up many times. V usage is TRBV5-6 and J usage is TRBJ2-7, with 8 bases matching TRBD1. The CDR3 extends over 14 amino acids. The V and J ends lost 2 bases and 3 bases, in that order; junction bases with no gene match: 4. From germline, CDR1 is SGHDT and CDR2 YYEEEE. CDR3 sequence: CASSFQDRVYEQYF. The CDR3 DNA reads TGTGCCAGCAGCTTTCAGGACAGGGTCTACGAGCAGTACTTC.

The sample holds many counts of this clonotype. The V call is TRBV7-2, the J call TRBJ2-3, with D possibly being TRBD1 or TRBD2 (5 bases each). Germline V gene lookup returns CDR1 SGHTA and CDR2 FQGNSA. V was pared by 8 bases and J by 4 bases, with 13 bases between. The CDR3 is made up of 13 amino acids. In nucleotides, the CDR3 is TGTGCCAGCCGCCGCCGGGGCCCAGATACGCAGTATTTT. Translating gives CASRRRGPDTQYF.

In its sample, this clonotype was seen many times. This chain joins TRBV4-3 and TRBJ2-1; unclear D gene. This CDR3 has 15 amino acids. The V end lost 3 bases, the J end lost 7 bases, and 16 bases lay between the germline ends. The germline gives CDR1 LGHNA, CDR2 YSLEER. The CDR3 here is CASSQFIVAENEQFF. For the CDR3, the DNA is TGCGCCAGCAGCCAGTTTATTGTGGCAGAGAATGAGCAGTTCTTC.

This clonotype was found many times. The chain recombines TRBV20-1 with TRBJ1-4; 8 nucleotides line up with TRBD1. Germline CDR1 is DFQATT and CDR2 is SNEGSKA (reference sequence). The CDR3 contains 16 residues. J was trimmed by 1 base and V by 0 bases; bases with no gene match: 4. The CDR3 spells CSARDRGHLTNEKLFF. CDR3 coding DNA: TGCAGTGCTAGAGACAGGGGGCACTTAACTAATGAAAAACTGTTTTTT.

This clonotype was recorded many times. The chain couples TRBV7-2 to TRBJ2-5, with D hard to call. V was trimmed by 5 bases and J by 2 bases, leaving 12 bases between them. In germline, CDR1 is SGHTA, CDR2 FQGNSA. This CDR3 is built from 14 residues. The CDR3 loop is CASSQSSGQETQYF. The CDR3 region has the DNA TGTGCCAGCAGCCAATCGTCCGGGCAAGAGACCCAGTACTTC. Looking up the rest from reference TRBV7-2 and TRBJ2-5 gives the full variable domain: GAGVSQSPSNKVTEKGKDVELRCDPISGHTALYWYRQSLGQGLEFLIYFQGNSAPDKSGLPSDRFSAERTGGSVSTLTIQRTQQEDSAVYLCASSQSSGQETQYFGPGTRLLVL.

In this sample, this clonotype turned up many times. The J gene is TRBJ1-2, the V gene TRBV7-9, with D unclear. Germline assignment: CDR1 SEHNR and CDR2 FQNEAQ (reference sequence). V dropped 3 bases and J dropped 8 bases, with 4 bases sitting between them. This CDR3 region has 10 residues. CDR3 sequence: CASSFDGYTF. CDR3 nucleotide sequence: TGTGCCAGCAGCTTCGACGGCTACACCTTC. The full variable domain, rest sourced from reference TRBV7-9 and TRBJ1-2, is DTGVSQNPRHKITKRGQNVTFRCDPISEHNRLYWYRQTLGQGPEFLTYFQNEAQLEKSRLLSDRFSAERPKGSFSTLEIQRTEQGDSAMYLCASSFDGYTFGSGTRLTVV.

This clonotype was counted many times. The chain couples TRBV12-5 to TRBJ2-7; D gene ambiguous. Trimming stripped 2 bases from V and 4 bases from J, with 15 bases between. The CDR3 covers 15 residues. Germline V gene sequence: CDR1 LGHNT, CDR2 FRNRAP. CDR3 sequence reads: CASGLSRPGVYEQYF. For the CDR3, the DNA is TGTGCTAGTGGTTTGTCCCGGCCTGGGGTTTACGAGCAGTACTTC.

V is TRBV20-1 and J is TRBJ2-5; 8 bases map to TRBD1. Germline CDR1 reads DFQATT; CDR2 reads SNEGSKA (reference sequence). The CDR3 length is 16 residues. The V segment lost 5 bases and the J segment 4 bases; nucleotides outside the gene matches: 15. Here the CDR3 reads CSARYQGAQLLETQYF. The CDR3 DNA reads as TGCAGTGCTCGGTACCAGGGGGCTCAACTACTAGAGACCCAGTACTTC.

As regards this clonotype: Mismatch with germline at one junction end may stem from a read error. This chain links TRBV11-2 with TRBJ1-5; D is unclear. This CDR3 has 14 residues. Germline V gene data show CDR1 as SGHAT and CDR2 as FQNNGV. The CDR3 DNA reads TGTGCCAGCAGGTTAGTTGGGGATAATCAGCCCCAGCATTTT. This codes for CASRLVGDNQPQHF. Together with reference TRBV11-2 and TRBJ1-5, the CDR3 gives the full variable domain: EAGVAQSPRYKIIEKRQSVAFWCNPISGHATLYWYQQILGQGPKLLIQFQNNGVVDDSQLPKDRFSAERLKGVDSTLKIQPAKLEDSAVYLCASRLVGDNQPQHFGDGTRLSIL.